This TCR beta chain was recorded in a study of follicular helper T cells after annual influenza vaccination. Regarding time point: 2015-2016 season, 7 days after influenza vaccination. Per the germline V gene, CDR1 is SGHKS and CDR2 is YYEKEE (reference sequence). The CDR3 runs 14 residues. V lost 7 bases and J lost 10; bases outside the gene matches: 11. Clones were sequenced by immunoSEQ multiplex PCR, and TCRdb holds only the in-frame ones, with some missing. The table shows about 10,000 clones, with about four fifths occurring only once. The material sequenced was CXCR5+ CD38- circulating T follicular helper cells from blood, taken 7 days after influenza vaccination. Subset denoted: circulating Tfh, non-naive CD4+CXCR5+PD-1+ (ICOS+CD38+ or ICOS-CD38-). The rearrangement links TRBV5-5 to TRBJ1-6; 7 nucleotides align to TRBD1. The origin of this receptor is an adult who received the influenza vaccine. CDR3 amino acids: CASVATGNESPLHF. CDR3 DNA: TGTGCCAGCGTAGCGACAGGGAATGAATCACCCCTCCACTTT.